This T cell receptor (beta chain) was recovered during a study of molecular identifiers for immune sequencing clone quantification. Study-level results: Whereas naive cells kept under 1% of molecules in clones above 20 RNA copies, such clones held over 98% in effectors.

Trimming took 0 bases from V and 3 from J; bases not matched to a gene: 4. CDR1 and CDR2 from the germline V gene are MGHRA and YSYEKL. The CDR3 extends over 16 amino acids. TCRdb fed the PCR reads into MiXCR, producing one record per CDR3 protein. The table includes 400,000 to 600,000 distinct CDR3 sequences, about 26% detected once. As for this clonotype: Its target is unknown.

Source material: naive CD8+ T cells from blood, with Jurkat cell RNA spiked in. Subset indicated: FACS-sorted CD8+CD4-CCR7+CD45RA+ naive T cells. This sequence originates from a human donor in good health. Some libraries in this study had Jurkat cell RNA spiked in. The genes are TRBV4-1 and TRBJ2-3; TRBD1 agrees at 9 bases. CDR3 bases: TGCGCCAGCAGCCAAGATAGGGACAGGGTAACAGATACGCAGTATTTT. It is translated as CASSQDRDRVTDTQYF.